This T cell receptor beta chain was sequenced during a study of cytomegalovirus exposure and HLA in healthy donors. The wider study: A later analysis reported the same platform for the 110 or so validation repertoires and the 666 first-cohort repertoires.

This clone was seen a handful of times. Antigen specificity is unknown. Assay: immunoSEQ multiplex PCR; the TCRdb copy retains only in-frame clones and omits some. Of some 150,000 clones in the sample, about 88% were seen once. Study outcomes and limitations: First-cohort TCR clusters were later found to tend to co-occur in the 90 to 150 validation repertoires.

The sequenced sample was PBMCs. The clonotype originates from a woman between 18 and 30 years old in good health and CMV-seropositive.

For the CDR3, the DNA is TGTGCCAGCAGCGGCCTACAGGGTGGCGAGCAGTACTTC. Amino acid sequence: CASSGLQGGEQYF. The V call is TRBV7-2, the J call TRBJ2-7; D possibly corresponds to TRBD1 (6 bases). The CDR3 consists of 13 residues. Germline CDR1 is SGHTA and CDR2 is FQGNSA. V lost 5 bases and J 6 bases, leaving 14 bases between the germline ends.